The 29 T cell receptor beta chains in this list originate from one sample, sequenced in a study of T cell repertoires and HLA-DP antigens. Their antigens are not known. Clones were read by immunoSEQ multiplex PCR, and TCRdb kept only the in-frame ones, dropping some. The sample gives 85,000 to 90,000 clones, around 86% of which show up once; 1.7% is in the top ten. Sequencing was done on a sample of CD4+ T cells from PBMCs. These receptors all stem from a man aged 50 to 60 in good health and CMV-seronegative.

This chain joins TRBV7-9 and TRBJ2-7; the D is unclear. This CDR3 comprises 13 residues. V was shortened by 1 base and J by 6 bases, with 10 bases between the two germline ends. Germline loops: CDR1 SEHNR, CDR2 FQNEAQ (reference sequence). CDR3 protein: CASSLEPLGEQYF. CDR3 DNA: TGTGCCAGCAGCTTAGAGCCGTTAGGCGAGCAGTACTTC.

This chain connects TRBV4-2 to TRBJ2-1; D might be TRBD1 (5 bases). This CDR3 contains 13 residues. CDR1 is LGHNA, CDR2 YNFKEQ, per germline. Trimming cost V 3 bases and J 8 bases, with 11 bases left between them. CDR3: CASSQAQGDEQFF. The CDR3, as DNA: TGTGCCAGCAGCCAGGCTCAGGGCGATGAGCAGTTCTTC.

For the CDR3, the DNA is TGTGCCAGCAGCTCCCGGAGGGCTTCCTACGAGCAGTACTTC. Protein: CASSSRRASYEQYF. The J gene is TRBJ2-7, the V gene TRBV7-8; D is perhaps TRBD2 (6 bases). The CDR3 is 14 residues long. CDR1 is SGHVS and CDR2 is FQNEAQ in the germline V gene. Deletions cut 4 bases from V and 1 base from J, with 11 bases between.

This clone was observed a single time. The CDR3 coding sequence is TGCGCCAGCAGCGTCCAAGGGGGATTCTCCTACGAGCAGTACTTC. It is translated as CASSVQGGFSYEQYF. The chain combines TRBV5-1 with TRBJ2-7; tentative D call: TRBD1 (6 bases). The CDR3 sequence is 15 residues long. The germline V gene has CDR1 SGHRS and CDR2 YFSETQ. With 4 bases removed from V and 0 bases from J, the gap between germline ends came to 14 bases.

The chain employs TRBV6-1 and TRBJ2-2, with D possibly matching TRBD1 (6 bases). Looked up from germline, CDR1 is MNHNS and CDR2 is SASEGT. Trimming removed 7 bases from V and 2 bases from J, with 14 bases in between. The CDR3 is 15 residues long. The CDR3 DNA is TGTGCCAGCACCACTCAGGGGTATAACACCGGGGAGCTGTTTTTT. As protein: CASTTQGYNTGELFF.

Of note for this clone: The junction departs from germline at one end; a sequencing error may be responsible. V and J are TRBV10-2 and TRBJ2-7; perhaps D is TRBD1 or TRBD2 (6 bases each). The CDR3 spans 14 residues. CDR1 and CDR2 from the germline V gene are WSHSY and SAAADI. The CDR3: CASGDPGGYYEQYF. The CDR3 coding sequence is TGCGCCAGCGGTGACCCCGGGGGCTACTACGAGCAGTACTTC.

CDR3 amino acids: CATSSTTGWEPQHF. The DNA for the CDR3 is TGTGCCACCAGCTCAACGACAGGCTGGGAGCCCCAGCATTTT. The chain carries TRBV15 and TRBJ1-5; D might be TRBD1 (6 bases). V lost 5 bases and J 8 bases, leaving 16 bases between the germline ends. Germline V gene lookup returns CDR1 LNHNV and CDR2 YYDKDF (reference sequence). There are 14 residues in the CDR3.

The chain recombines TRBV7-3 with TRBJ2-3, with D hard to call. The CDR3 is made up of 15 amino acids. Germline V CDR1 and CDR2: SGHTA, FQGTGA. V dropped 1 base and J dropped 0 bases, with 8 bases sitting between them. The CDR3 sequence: CASSLMGASTDTQYF. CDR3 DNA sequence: TGTGCCAGCAGCTTAATGGGCGCCAGCACAGATACGCAGTATTTT.

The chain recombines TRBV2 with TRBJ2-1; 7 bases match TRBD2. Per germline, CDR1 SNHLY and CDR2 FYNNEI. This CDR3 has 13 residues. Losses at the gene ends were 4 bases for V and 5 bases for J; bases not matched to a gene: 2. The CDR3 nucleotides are TGTGCCAGCAGTGCGGGGGGAGACAATGAGCAGTTCTTC. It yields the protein CASSAGGDNEQFF.

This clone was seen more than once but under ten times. DNA for the CDR3: TGTGCCAGCAGCCAAGGACTAGCGGATCAAGAGACCCAGTACTTC. The encoded protein is CASSQGLADQETQYF. V is TRBV14 and J is TRBJ2-5; 9 bases match TRBD2. The CDR3 is 15 residues long. Germline V gene data show CDR1 as SGHDN and CDR2 as FVKESK. With V trimmed by 1 base and J by 2 bases, 2 bases remained unmatched.

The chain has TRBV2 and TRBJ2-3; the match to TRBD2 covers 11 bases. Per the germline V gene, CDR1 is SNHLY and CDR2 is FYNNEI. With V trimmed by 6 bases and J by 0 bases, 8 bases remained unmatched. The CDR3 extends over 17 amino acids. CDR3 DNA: TGTGCCAGCAGGAAACTAAGACTAGCGGGAAGCACAGATACGCAGTATTTT. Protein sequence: CASRKLRLAGSTDTQYF.

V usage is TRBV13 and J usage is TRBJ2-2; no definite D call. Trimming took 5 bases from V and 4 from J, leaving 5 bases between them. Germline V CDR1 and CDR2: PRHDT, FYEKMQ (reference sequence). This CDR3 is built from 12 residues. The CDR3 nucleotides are TGTGCCAGCAGCCATTTCACCGGGGAGCTGTTTTTT. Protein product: CASSHFTGELFF.

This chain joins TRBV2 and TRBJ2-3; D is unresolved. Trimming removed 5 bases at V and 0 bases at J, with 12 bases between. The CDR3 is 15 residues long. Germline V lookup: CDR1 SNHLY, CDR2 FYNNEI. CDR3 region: CASSINRASTDTQYF. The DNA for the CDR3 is TGTGCCAGCAGTATCAATAGAGCTAGCACAGATACGCAGTATTTT.

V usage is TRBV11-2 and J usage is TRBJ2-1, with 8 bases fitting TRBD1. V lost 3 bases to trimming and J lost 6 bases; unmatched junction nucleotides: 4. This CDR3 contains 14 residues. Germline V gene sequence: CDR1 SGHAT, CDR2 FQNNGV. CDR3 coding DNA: TGTGCCAGCAGCTTCCGGACAGGGACCAATGAGCAGTTCTTC. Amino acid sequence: CASSFRTGTNEQFF.

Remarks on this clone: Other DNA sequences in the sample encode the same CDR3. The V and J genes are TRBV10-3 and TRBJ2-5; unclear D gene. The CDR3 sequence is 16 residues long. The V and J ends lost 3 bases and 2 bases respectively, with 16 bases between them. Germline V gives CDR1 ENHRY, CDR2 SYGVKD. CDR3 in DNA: TGTGCCATCAGTGATCTCGGCCGATTGCCTCAAGAGACCCAGTACTTC. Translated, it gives CAISDLGRLPQETQYF.

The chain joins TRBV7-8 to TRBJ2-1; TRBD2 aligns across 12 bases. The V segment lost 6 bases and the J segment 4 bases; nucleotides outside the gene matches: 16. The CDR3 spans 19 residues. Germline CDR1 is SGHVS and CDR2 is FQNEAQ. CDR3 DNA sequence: TGTGCCAGCAGTCGCCTCATCCTAGCGGGAGGGTCGCCATACAATGAGCAGTTCTTC. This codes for CASSRLILAGGSPYNEQFF.

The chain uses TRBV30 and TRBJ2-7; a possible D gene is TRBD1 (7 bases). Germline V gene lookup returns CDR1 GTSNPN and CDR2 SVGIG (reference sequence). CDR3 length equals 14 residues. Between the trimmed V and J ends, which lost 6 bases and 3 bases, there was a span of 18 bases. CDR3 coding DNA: TGTGCCTGTTCCAGGGGGGTAGTAGGCTACGAGCAGTACTTC. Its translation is CACSRGVVGYEQYF.

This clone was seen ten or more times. CDR3 loop: CASSQDRGNSPLHF. The CDR3 DNA reads as TGTGCCAGCTCCCAGGACAGGGGTAATTCACCCCTCCACTTT. The rearrangement uses TRBV18 and TRBJ1-6, with 9 bases lining up with TRBD1. The germline CDR1 and CDR2 sequences are KGHSH and LQKENI. CDR3 length: 14 residues. J lost 6 bases, V lost 6 bases, and 3 bases had no gene match.

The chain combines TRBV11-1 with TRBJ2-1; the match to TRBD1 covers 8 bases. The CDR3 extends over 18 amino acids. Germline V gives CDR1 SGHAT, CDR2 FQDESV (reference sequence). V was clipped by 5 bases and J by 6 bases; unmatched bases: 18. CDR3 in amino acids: CASSHRSIGQGSSNEQFF. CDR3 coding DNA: TGTGCCAGCAGCCATCGGTCGATTGGACAGGGATCGTCCAATGAGCAGTTCTTC.

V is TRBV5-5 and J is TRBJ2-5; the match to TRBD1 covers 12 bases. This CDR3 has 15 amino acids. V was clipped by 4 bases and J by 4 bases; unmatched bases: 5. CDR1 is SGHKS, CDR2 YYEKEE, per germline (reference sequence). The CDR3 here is CASSRDRGLRETQYF. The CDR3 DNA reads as TGTGCCAGCAGCCGGGACAGGGGGCTTAGAGAGACCCAGTACTTC. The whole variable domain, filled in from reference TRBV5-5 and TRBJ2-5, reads DAGVTQSPTHLIKTRGQQVTLRCSPISGHKSVSWYQQVLGQGPQFIFQYYEKEERGRGNFPDRFSARQFPNYSSELNVNALLLGDSALYLCASSRDRGLRETQYFGPGTRLLVL.

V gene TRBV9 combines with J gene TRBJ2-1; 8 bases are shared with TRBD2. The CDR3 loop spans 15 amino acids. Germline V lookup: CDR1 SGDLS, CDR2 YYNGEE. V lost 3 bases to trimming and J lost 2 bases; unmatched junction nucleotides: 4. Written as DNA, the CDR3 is TGTGCCAGCAGCGCCCTAGCGGGTACCTACAATGAGCAGTTCTTC. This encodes CASSALAGTYNEQFF.

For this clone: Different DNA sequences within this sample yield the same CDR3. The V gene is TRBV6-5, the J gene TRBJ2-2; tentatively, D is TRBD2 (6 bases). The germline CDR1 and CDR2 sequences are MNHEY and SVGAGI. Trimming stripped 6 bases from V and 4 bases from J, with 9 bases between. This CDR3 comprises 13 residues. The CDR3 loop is CASRGGSTGELFF. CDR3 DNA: TGTGCCAGCAGGGGAGGTAGCACCGGGGAGCTGTTTTTT.

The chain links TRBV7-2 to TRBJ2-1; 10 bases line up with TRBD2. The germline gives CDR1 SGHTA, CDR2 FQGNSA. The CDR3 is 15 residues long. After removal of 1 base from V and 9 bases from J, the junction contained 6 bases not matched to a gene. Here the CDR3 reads CASSLVERGGGEQFF. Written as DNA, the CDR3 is TGTGCCAGCAGCTTAGTGGAGCGGGGGGGCGGTGAGCAGTTCTTC. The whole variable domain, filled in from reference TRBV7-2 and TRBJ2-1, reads GAGVSQSPSNKVTEKGKDVELRCDPISGHTALYWYRQSLGQGLEFLIYFQGNSAPDKSGLPSDRFSAERTGGSVSTLTIQRTQQEDSAVYLCASSLVERGGGEQFFGPGTRLTVL.

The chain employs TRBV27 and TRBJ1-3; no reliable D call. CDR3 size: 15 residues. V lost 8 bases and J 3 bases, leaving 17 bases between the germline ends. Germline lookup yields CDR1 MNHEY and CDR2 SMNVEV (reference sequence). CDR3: CASRPNRGSGNTIYF. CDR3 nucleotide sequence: TGTGCCAGCCGCCCCAATCGGGGTAGTGGAAACACCATATATTTT.

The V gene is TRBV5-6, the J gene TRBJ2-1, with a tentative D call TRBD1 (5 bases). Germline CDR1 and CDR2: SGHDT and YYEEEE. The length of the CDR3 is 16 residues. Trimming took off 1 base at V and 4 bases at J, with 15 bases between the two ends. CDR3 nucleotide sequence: TGTGCCAGCAGCTTGAGGTGGGGTACAGGATACAATGAGCAGTTCTTC. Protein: CASSLRWGTGYNEQFF. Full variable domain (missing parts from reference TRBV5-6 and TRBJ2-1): DAGVTQSPTHLIKTRGQQVTLRCSPKSGHDTVSWYQQALGQGPQFIFQYYEEEERQRGNFPDRFSGHQFPNYSSELNVNALLLGDSALYLCASSLRWGTGYNEQFFGPGTRLTVL.

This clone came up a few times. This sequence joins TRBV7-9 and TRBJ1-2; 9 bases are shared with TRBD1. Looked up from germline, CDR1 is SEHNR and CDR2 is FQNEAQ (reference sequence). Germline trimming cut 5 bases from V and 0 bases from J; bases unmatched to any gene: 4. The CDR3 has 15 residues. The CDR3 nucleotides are TGTGCCAGCAGCGGCCGGGACAGGGCTAACTATGGCTACACCTTC. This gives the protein CASSGRDRANYGYTF.

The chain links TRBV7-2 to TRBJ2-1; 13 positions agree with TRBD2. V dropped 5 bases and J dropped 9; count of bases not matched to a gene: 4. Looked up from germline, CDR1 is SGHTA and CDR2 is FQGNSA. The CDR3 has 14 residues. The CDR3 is CASSPGLAGTEQFF. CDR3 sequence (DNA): TGTGCCAGCAGCCCGGGACTAGCGGGGACTGAGCAGTTCTTC.

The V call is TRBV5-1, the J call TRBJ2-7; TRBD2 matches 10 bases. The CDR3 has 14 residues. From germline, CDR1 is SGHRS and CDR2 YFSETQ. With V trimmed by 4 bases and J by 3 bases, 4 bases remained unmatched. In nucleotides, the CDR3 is TGCGCCAGCAGCCCAGCGGGAGGGGACTACGAGCAGTACTTC. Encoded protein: CASSPAGGDYEQYF.

CDR3 loop: CASSEFRGALDEQYF. The CDR3, as DNA: TGCGCCAGCAGTGAGTTTAGGGGGGCGCTGGACGAGCAGTACTTC. The rearrangement uses TRBV10-1 and TRBJ2-7, with D possibly being TRBD1 or TRBD2 (6 bases each). This CDR3 spans 15 amino acids. Germline values: CDR1 WNHNN, CDR2 SYGVQD (reference sequence). Deletions cut 1 base from V and 5 bases from J, with 15 bases between.